One and the same sample provided the 2 T cell receptor beta chains below, sequenced in a study of CD8+CD57+ T cells in acquired aplastic anemia. Investigators profiled TCR beta VDJ and CDR3 from genomic DNA template. A single record per CDR3 protein comes from TCRdb applying MiXCR to the reads. The sample shows roughly 100,000 distinct CDR3 sequences, about 63% of them seen only once. It was patients with CD8+CD57+ cell expansion by flow cytometry who were chosen for sequencing. Sequencing was done on a sample of sorted CD4+, CD8+, or CD8+CD57+ T cells (not recorded which) from PBMCs. The receptors were sampled from a human donor with aplastic anemia.

J is TRBJ2-5 and V is TRBV11-2; D ambiguous. Germline CDR1 reads SGHAT; CDR2 reads FQNNGV. The CDR3 spans 13 residues. V was clipped by 1 base and J by 5 bases, with 8 bases between them. The CDR3 DNA reads TGTGCCAGCAGCTTAGTGGCTACGGAGACCCAGTACTTC. Translated, it gives CASSLVATETQYF.

In this sample, this clonotype turned up many times. This chain's CDR3 is CSARGQGASYGPQETQYF. The CDR3 nucleotides read TGCAGTGCTCGTGGACAGGGGGCGAGCTACGGACCACAAGAGACCCAGTACTTC. The chain links TRBV20-1 to TRBJ2-5, with 11 nucleotides matching TRBD1. This CDR3 comprises 18 residues. The germline gives CDR1 DFQATT, CDR2 SNEGSKA (reference sequence). Unmatched junction bases numbered 16, after V lost 5 bases and J lost 2 bases.